Included here is one T cell receptor beta chain sequence, with context. The data stem from a study of T cell changes during pregnancy in multiple sclerosis. Germline-derived CDR1 and CDR2 are MNHEY and SMNVEV (reference sequence). The CDR3 is made up of 14 amino acids. J was trimmed by 1 base and V by 6 bases; bases with no gene match: 2. Some clones are missing from TCRdb's copy, which holds only in-frame ones; the method was immunoSEQ multiplex PCR. The repertoire holds around 57,000 clones, with 85% to 90% as singletons. The receptor's source is a female donor in good health, enrolled as a control in a pregnancy study. Sequences were derived from peripheral blood, sampled in the first trimester of pregnancy. J is TRBJ1-1 and V is TRBV27, with 10 bases aligning to TRBD1. CDR3 residues: CASRRDRGNTEAFF. The DNA of the CDR3 is TGTGCCAGCAGGCGGGACAGGGGGAACACTGAAGCTTTCTTT.